This TCR beta chain originates from a study of T cell changes during pregnancy in multiple sclerosis. TCRdb's table, derived via immunoSEQ multiplex PCR, lists solely in-frame clones and lacks some. This sample has 60,000 or so clones, with 92% found just once. Germline V gene sequence: CDR1 SGHTA, CDR2 FQGTGA. The CDR3 spans 13 residues. With 5 bases removed from V and 3 bases from J, the gap between germline ends came to 10 bases. The receptor comes from a female donor with multiple sclerosis, enrolled in a pregnancy study. Sequences were derived from peripheral blood, sampled in the first trimester of pregnancy. The chain joins TRBV7-3 to TRBJ1-1; TRBD1 is a possible D gene (6 bases). The CDR3: CASSIRQDTEAFF. CDR3 nucleotides: TGTGCCAGCAGCATCCGACAGGACACTGAAGCTTTCTTT.